This entry is about one TCR beta chain. Which antigen it targets is not known. Within one base of it there is no much larger clone, and no base qualities were kept. These data belong to a study of cytomegalovirus exposure and HLA in healthy donors (dated by TCRdb to 2015 to 2018). About the full investigation: An earlier analysis of several hundred of the donors reported approximately 260 Gb of sequence data and around 120 million unique TCR beta sequences obtained from approximately 180 million T cells. Class I and class II HLA loci were covered by the typing at four-digit resolution. The study aimed to test whether signatures of past pathogen exposure could be identified by cataloging public T cell receptors. Among 398 genotyped donors of the cohort, an average of approximately 240,000 unique TCR beta nucleotide sequences were sequenced per donor, roughly 20% of them non-productive. The T cell repertoires of roughly 660 subjects were profiled by immunosequencing and related to cytomegalovirus serostatus. Of the roughly 410 genotyped donors, 81% were placed in the genetic ancestry cluster associated with self-reported Caucasian donors. To study patterns of TCR occurrence, a later analysis re-analyzed previously published TCR beta repertoires from 650 to 750 donors and added high-resolution HLA genotyping. Four to six DR-DQ haplotypes were handled as single units for association and clustering because linkage in the cohort was strong. All discovery cohort repertoires had been generated on a single sequencing platform. An early release covering roughly 600 HLA-typed donors comprised approximately 290 gigabases of sequencing data and tens of millions of unique TCR sequences. To decide whether each TCR beta V gene segment behaved as functional or pseudogenic, an earlier analysis of 587 of the donors relied on high-throughput TCR beta sequencing. A later genetic analysis used genome-wide SNP genotypes for about 65% of the 666 donors, treating that subset as a discovery cohort. The later analysis used no new phenotypic data to find candidate immune exposures, relying instead on TCR beta sequences and their occurrence across donors. Alongside the repertoire data, information on donor age, sex, ethnicity and CMV serostatus was compiled. The number of typed donors differed by locus: about 629-630 for A, B, C, DRB1 and DQB1; 522 for DQA1; around 580 for DPA1; and about 450 for DPB1. Along with the roughly 710-subject first cohort, a separate validation cohort of about 110 different subjects was used. High-throughput TCR immunosequencing, statistical association of individual TCRs with disease status, and machine learning were combined to predict cytomegalovirus infection status.

Overall results and qualifications from the work: Specific HLA alleles were associated with 18,000 or so TCR beta sequences at a false discovery rate of 0.05 in a later analysis. Broadly in line with IMGT annotations, most TCR beta V segments showed up in productive rearrangements about 87% or about 30% of the time in an earlier analysis of 450 to 600 of the donors. The authors suggested that the approach could potentially be generalized to other disease states and immunological phenotypes. The earlier analysis of 450 to 700 of the donors excluded roughly 17 rarely observed V segments, including chromosome 9 orphons, because counts were too low. Correlated functional status among segregating V segments might be attributable to linkage disequilibrium, but an unknown experimental factor could not be ruled out. A later genetic analysis reported fewer N-insertions in productive TCRs among donors in an Asian-associated ancestry cluster than the roughly 700-donor mean. Most CMV-associated TCR beta chains appeared to be HLA-restricted in a later analysis, and the HLA associations seemed to be driven largely by CMV exposure. A total of fewer than 200 TCR beta chains were listed by the study as associated with cytomegalovirus. CMV serostatus was the only immune exposure information available for the cohort. Only TCR beta chains were sequenced in this cohort, and the absence of alpha or paired-chain data limited detectable features. The sequencing pipeline was judged likely to have produced a cluster of highly shared sequence variants as a technical artifact. HLA typing was unavailable for some donors at each locus, so association tests used only the typed subset. Compared with equally common non-associated chains, HLA-associated TCR beta chains in a later analysis were more clonally expanded and had lower generation probabilities. Presence/absence analyses assumed roughly uniform sequencing depth across donors, an assumption that may not hold. Across donors, most TCR sequences were observed very rarely, whereas some public TCRs were present in many individuals. When HLA alleles, especially DR and DQ, strongly co-occurred, attributing TCR associations to individual alleles was difficult. In a later analysis, TCR association rates were found to vary across HLA loci, with the most associated TCRs seen for DRB1 alleles and the fewest for HLA-C alleles. According to a later analysis, parvovirus B19, influenza, CMV and Epstein-Barr virus appeared linked to several top co-occurrence clusters. A later genetic analysis associated a missense DCLRE1C variant with V-gene and J-gene trimming of TCR beta chains, and an independent cohort replicated the association. Cytomegalovirus status was reported to be diagnosed by the classifier with high specificity and sensitivity in both the original and validation cohorts. A few of the identified cytomegalovirus-associated TCR beta chains were confirmed in vitro to be specific for cytomegalovirus antigens. The 87-base-pair reads could not distinguish some IMGT-functional V segments, including TRBV6-2 and TRBV6-3, so those segments were excluded. A further reported finding was that TCR beta sequences accurately predicted the HLA-A and HLA-B alleles for most subjects in the first cohort.

The library came from the immunoSEQ multiplex PCR assay. For the multiplex PCR, a mixture combining 60 forward primers for TCR Vbeta segments and 13 reverse primers for TCR Jbeta segments was used. The CDR3 region of rearranged TCR beta genes was amplified from genomic DNA with a multiplex PCR assay. Amplified TCR beta libraries were sequenced as 87-base-pair reads on the Illumina HiSeq System. Turning to the authors' computational methods: A later analysis counted some 74 million unique TCR beta chains across the 666 repertoires, and roughly 11 million of these chains were shared by at least two donors. To remove PCR and sequencing errors, raw reads were error-corrected and collapsed into unique sequences using a nearest-neighbor algorithm that merged closely related sequences. CDR3 sequences were aligned to IMGT reference sequences to assign V, D and J gene segments. Each retained sequence needed at least a six-nucleotide match to both a V gene segment and a J gene segment. Rearrangements were classified as productive when the CDR3 lacked stop codons and remained in frame with V and J, and all other rearrangements were classified as non-productive. Following IMGT convention, CDR3 was defined as the stretch from the second conserved V-encoded cysteine up to the conserved J-encoded phenylalanine. The earlier analysis of about 610 of the donors excluded sequences that lacked an unambiguous match to a single V gene segment. In an earlier analysis of some 590 of the donors, V segments were called functional above 56.7% productive rearrangements and were called segregating when the between-donor standard deviation exceeded 5%. To diagnose cytomegalovirus status from the catalog of TCR beta chain sequences, a statistical classification framework was built. In a later analysis, V and J genes were assigned by comparing TCR nucleotide sequences against IMGT/GENE-DB human TR gene sequences. Using the TCRdist pipeline, a later analysis assigned CDR3 sequences along with most-parsimonious VDJ recombination scenarios. In a later analysis, each TCR beta chain was defined by its CDR3 amino acid sequence together with its V-gene family, and reads without a unique V-gene family were excluded. To address suspected cross-contamination and a sequencing artifact, a later analysis removed around 600 highly shared, low-generation-probability nucleotide sequences. For each public chain, a later analysis derived a clonal expansion index from normalized ranks of inferred template counts within each repertoire. In a later analysis, generation probabilities were computed with a VDJ recombination model fitted to out-of-frame rearrangements, and the resulting probabilities were checked against IGoR. Hypergeometric tests were used in a later analysis to score TCR-TCR, TCR-HLA and TCR-CMV co-occurrence, with a repertoire-size bias correction applied to the TCR pairs. A later analysis estimated false discovery rates by permuting HLA or CMV assignments 20 times. In a later analysis, co-occurring TCRs were grouped with DBSCAN, and TCRdist sequence similarity was added when clustering was performed within HLA-allele-positive subsets. Co-occurrence clustering excluded repertoires with fewer than 30,000 or more than 120,000 public chains, plus five with anomalous nucleotide sharing. This immuneACCESS table, as held by TCRdb, lists in-frame sequences with V and J called but not all clones. Of the missing ones, under half trace to an unresolved V gene in checked studies; the others have no known cause. V and J calls and clone size are given by that table; D and trimming were obtained from the DNA. The sample table shows roughly 100,000 clones, and approximately 87% are seen once. The ten top clones hold about 2.5% of the sample.

CDR1 and CDR2 are drawn from the germline V gene: SGHTA, FQGNSA. Including the terminal cysteine and phenylalanine, the CDR3 comprises 15 residues. CDR3 DNA only is kept here, 45 bases in frame from base 1. Relative to germline, V is 8 bases shorter and J is 2 bases shorter, with 17 bases between their ends. In total, 630 or so healthy bone marrow donors made up the cohort. At the time of sampling, every cohort member was nominally healthy, though immune exposures that went unrecorded were likely present. The donor tested CMV seronegative and was one of the 352 seronegative cohort members. A peripheral blood sample was provided by each donor, and peripheral blood mononuclear cells were used for TCR beta sequencing. Genomic DNA extraction from the blood cell samples was performed with the Qiagen DNeasy Blood Extraction Kit.

Recombination joined TRBV7-2 with TRBJ2-3; a weak D assignment points to TRBD1 (6 bases agree). Sequenced sample: PBMCs. The receptor was derived from a man aged 40-49 years in good health and CMV-seronegative. The sequenced DNA is TGTGCCAGCGCCCTTATGGGGGCCCCCACAGATACGCAGTATTTT. Translated, this gives CASALMGAPTDTQYF.